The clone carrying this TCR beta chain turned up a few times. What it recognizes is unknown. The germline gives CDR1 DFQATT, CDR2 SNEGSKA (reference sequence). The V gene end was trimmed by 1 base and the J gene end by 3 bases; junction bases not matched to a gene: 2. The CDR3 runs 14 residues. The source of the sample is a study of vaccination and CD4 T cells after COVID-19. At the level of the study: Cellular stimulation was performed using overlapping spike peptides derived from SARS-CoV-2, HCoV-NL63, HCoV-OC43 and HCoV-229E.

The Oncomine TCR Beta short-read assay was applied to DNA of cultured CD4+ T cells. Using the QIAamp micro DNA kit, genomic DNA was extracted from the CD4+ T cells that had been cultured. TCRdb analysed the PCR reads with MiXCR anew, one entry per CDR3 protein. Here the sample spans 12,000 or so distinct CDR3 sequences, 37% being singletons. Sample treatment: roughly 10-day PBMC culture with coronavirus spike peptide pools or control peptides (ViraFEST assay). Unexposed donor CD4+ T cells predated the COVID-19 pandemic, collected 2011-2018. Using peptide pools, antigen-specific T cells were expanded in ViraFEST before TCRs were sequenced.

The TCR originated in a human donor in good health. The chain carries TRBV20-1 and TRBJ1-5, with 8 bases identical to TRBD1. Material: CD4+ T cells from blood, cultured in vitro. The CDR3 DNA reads TGCAGTGCTAGAGGGACAGGGTTCAATCAGCCCCAGCATTTT. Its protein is CSARGTGFNQPQHF.